Listed below are T cell receptor beta chains from one sample, sequenced in a study of blood T cell repertoires in COVID-19. Produced via immunoSEQ multiplex PCR; TCRdb's table is partial and in-frame only. This sample has about 400,000 clones, with more than 85% found just once. Sequenced input: peripheral blood. These receptors were taken from a human donor in a cohort sampled during active COVID-19. Each CDR3 is given with its conserved first and last residue. The D gene is left open where the match is weak. The size field is filled for only some rows; it gives once, few, many or a size class.

J	V	D	size	DNA	CDR3
TRBJ1-6	TRBV9	.	.	TGTGCCAGCAGCGTAGGGCAGGCTGATTCACCCCTCCACTTT	CASSVGQADSPLHF
TRBJ1-1	TRBV6-5	.	once	TGTGCCATCCCCGGTAAGCCAGGGTACGTAGCTTTCTTT	CAIPGKPGYVAFF
TRBJ1-1	TRBV7-9	TRBD1	.	TGTGCCAGCAGCCAAGGGACAGGGAATGTCGCTGAAGCTTTCTTT	CASSQGTGNVAEAFF
TRBJ1-1	TRBV4-2	.	.	TGTGCCAGCAGCCAAGATGGCGACAGGTCCAACACTGAAGCTTTCTTT	CASSQDGDRSNTEAFF
TRBJ2-3	TRBV29-1	TRBD2	.	TGCAGCGTTGATATAGGGGCTAGCGGGAAATTGGATACGCAGTATTTT	CSVDIGASGKLDTQYF
TRBJ1-2	TRBV11-2	.	.	TGTGCCAGCAGCCCGGGGACTGACGGGGCGGGGCCCTATGGCTACACCTTC	CASSPGTDGAGPYGYTF
TRBJ2-7	TRBV5-1	TRBD2	.	TGCGCCAGCAGCTTACTAGCGGGAGATGAGCAGTACTTC	CASSLLAGDEQYF
TRBJ2-3	TRBV7-9	TRBD2	.	TGTGCCAGCAGCTTAACTAGCGGCGTTACAGATACGCAGTATTTT	CASSLTSGVTDTQYF
TRBJ1-3	TRBV4-1	.	.	TGCGCCAGCAGCCAATGGGCCTCTCAATCCGTTGGTTTGGCTGGAAACACCATATATTTT	CASSQWASQSVGLAGNTIYF
TRBJ2-5	TRBV1	.	.	TGCACCAGCAGCCAAGATGGAGCAGCGGGGGTCGGGACCCAGTACTTC	CTSSQDGAAGVGTQYF
TRBJ2-7	TRBV27	TRBD2	.	TGTGCCAGCAGTCATCGGTGGGGGGGAGCCCCAAGCTCCTACGAGCAGTACTTC	CASSHRWGGAPSSYEQYF
TRBJ2-5	TRBV7-8	TRBD2	.	TGTGCCAGCAGCTTTGGACTAGCGGGGGGCGGATGGGAGACCCAGTACTTC	CASSFGLAGGGWETQYF
TRBJ2-7	TRBV27	.	.	TGTGCCAGCAGGACGGGGAGCCACGAGCAGTACTTC	CASRTGSHEQYF
TRBJ1-2	TRBV28	TRBD1	.	TGTGCCAGCAGGGGGACAGGGTATGGCTACACCTTC	CASRGTGYGYTF
TRBJ1-3	TRBV15	.	.	TGTGCCACCAGCAGAGAATCCCCCAGCTCTGGAAACACCATATATTTT	CATSRESPSSGNTIYF
TRBJ2-1	TRBV2	.	.	TGTGCCAGCAGGGGGGCGACGGTACCCTACAATGAGCAGTTCTTC	CASRGATVPYNEQFF
TRBJ2-2	TRBV18	TRBD2	.	TGTGCCAGCTCACCAATCGGGGGGGACACCGGGGAGCTGTTTTTT	CASSPIGGDTGELFF
TRBJ2-6	TRBV14	.	.	TGTGCCAGCAGCCAAGTTAGACTCTCTGGGGCCAACGTCCTGACTTTC	CASSQVRLSGANVLTF
TRBJ2-7	TRBV7-2	TRBD2	.	TGTGCCAGCAGCCGCTCTAGCGGGGGGGGTGAGCAGTACTTC	CASSRSSGGGEQYF
TRBJ2-1	TRBV3-1/TRBV3-2	TRBD1	.	TGTGCCAGCAGCCGACTATTCCTGGGACAGCTGGGATACAATGAGCAGTTCTTC	CASSRLFLGQLGYNEQFF
TRBJ1-5	TRBV6-5	.	once	TGTGCCAGCAAGGTGGCAGGCGATCAGCCCCAGCATTTT	CASKVAGDQPQHF
TRBJ1-1	TRBV11-2	TRBD1	.	TGTGCCAGCAGCCGCGCGAGACAGGGGGAAGCTTTCTTT	CASSRARQGEAFF
TRBJ2-5	TRBV5-1	.	.	TGCGCCAGCAGCTTTGGCCAGGGGCGGGAGACCCAGTACTTC	CASSFGQGRETQYF
TRBJ2-1	TRBV7-6	TRBD2	.	TGTGCCAGCAGCTTAGTATTTGTGGGACTAGCGGGGGGAAGTGAGCAGTTCTTC	CASSLVFVGLAGGSEQFF
TRBJ1-1	TRBV2	.	.	TGTGCCAGCAGATATGGATTTCGACAGCCAGAAGCTTTCTTT	CASRYGFRQPEAFF
TRBJ2-7	TRBV5-1	.	.	TGCGCCAGCAGCCCGTCCGGTTCCAGGGGTTACGAGCAGTACTTC	CASSPSGSRGYEQYF
TRBJ1-2	TRBV4-1	TRBD1	.	TGCGCCAGCAGATCCCGGGACAGGGAAAACTATGGCTACACCTTC	CASRSRDRENYGYTF
TRBJ1-5	TRBV20-1	.	.	TGCAGTGCTAGTTGGAGGGAGGGATCCCACAATCAGCCCCAGCATTTT	CSASWREGSHNQPQHF
TRBJ2-3	TRBV11-2	.	.	TGTGCCAGCAGCCCAAGGGGCCCGCGGTATTTT	CASSPRGPRYF
TRBJ2-7	TRBV19	TRBD1	.	TGTGCCAGTAGAATCGCGCGGGACAGGGGCTACGAGCAGTACTTC	CASRIARDRGYEQYF
TRBJ2-3	TRBV12-3/TRBV12-4	TRBD1	.	TGTGCCAGCAGTGGACAGGGGCTAGATACGCAGTATTTT	CASSGQGLDTQYF